This T cell receptor (beta chain) was sequenced for a study of PD-1 blockade in classical Hodgkin lymphoma. With regard to this clone: The antigen remains unidentified.

Using immunoSEQ multiplex PCR, the repertoire was profiled, and TCRdb retains in-frame clones only, with some absent. This sample has over 60,000 clones, with approximately 94% found just once. Regarding time point: cycle 4 day 1 (C4D1), after 5 to 7 weeks of nivolumab. Every patient experienced relapse after autologous stem cell transplantation, and brentuximab vedotin exposure varied. V lost 5 bases, J lost 6 bases, and 8 bases stayed unmatched. Germline CDR1 reads SQVTM; CDR2 reads ANQGSEA. The CDR3 loop spans 13 amino acids. Study-level points and caveats: The authors excluded patients who started nivolumab under 1 year after ASCT.

The sequence was obtained from a human donor with classical Hodgkin lymphoma. The source was peripheral blood mononuclear cells (PBMCs), collected before the fourth cycle of nivolumab. The chain recombines TRBV29-1 with TRBJ2-3, with 7 bases aligning to TRBD2. The CDR3 nucleotides are TGCAGCGTTTTGTCTTGGGAGGGGGATACGCAGTATTTT. Translating it yields CSVLSWEGDTQYF.